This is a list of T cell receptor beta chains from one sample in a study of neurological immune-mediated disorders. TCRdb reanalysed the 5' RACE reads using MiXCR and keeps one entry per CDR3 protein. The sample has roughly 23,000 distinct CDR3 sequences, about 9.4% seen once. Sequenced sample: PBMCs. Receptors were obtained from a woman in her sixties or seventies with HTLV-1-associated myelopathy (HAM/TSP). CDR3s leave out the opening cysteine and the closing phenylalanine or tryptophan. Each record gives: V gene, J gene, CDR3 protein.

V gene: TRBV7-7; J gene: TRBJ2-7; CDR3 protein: ASEPGLAVYEQY
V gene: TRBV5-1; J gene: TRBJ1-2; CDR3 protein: ASSPRQGGYGYT
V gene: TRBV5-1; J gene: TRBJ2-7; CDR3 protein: ASSLEGQGGREQY
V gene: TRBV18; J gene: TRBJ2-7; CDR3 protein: ASSPPASDYEQY
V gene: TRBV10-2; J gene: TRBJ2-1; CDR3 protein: ASSESSEYNEQF
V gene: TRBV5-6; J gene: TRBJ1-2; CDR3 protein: ASRDSYYGYT
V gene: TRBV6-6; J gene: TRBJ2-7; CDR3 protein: ASGTLYEQY
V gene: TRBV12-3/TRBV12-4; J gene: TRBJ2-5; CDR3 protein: ASSSSETQY
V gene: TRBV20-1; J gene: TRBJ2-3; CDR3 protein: SAEDRGRSTDTQY
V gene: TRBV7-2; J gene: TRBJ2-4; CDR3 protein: ASSSVGMSKNIQY
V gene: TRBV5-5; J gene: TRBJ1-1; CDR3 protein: ASSLWRGRNNTEAF
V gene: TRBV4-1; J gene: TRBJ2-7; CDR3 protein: ASSQFTSYEQY
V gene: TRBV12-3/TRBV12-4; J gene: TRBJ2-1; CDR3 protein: ASSQWAGANNEQF
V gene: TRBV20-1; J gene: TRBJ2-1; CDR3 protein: SGEAGGLSYNEQF
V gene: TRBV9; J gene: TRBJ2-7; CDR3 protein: ASSAGQGFYEQY
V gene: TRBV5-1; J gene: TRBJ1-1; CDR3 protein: ASSFGADRSDWDTEAF
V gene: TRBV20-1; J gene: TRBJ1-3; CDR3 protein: SASSRTGNTIY
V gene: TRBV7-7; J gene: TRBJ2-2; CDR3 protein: ASSVGQNTGELF
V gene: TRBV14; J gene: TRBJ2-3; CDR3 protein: ASSRGLARNTDTQY
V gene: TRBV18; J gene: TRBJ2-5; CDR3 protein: ASSPWTLAGGPETQY
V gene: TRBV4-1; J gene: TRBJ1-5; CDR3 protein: ASSRGPGPQPQH
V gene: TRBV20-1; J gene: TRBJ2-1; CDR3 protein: SARDDLYSYNEQF
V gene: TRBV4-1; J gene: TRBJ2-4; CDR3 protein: ASSQILAKNIQY
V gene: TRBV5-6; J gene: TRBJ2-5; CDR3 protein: ASRQTGGLETQY
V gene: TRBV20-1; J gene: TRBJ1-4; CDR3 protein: SARWMEKLF
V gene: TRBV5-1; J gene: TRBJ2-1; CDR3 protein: ASSPFGQGDSNEQF
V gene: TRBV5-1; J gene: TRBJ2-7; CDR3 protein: ASSRAGLTYEQY
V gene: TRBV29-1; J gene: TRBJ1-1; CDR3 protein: SVDLGTGPNTEAF
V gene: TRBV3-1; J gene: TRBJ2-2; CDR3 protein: ASSTHLGLRGTGELF
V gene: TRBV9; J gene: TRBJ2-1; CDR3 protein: ASSVQGQKSNEQF
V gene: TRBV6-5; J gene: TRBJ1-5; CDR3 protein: ASMVDRGRNQPQH